This entry lists 4 T cell receptor beta chains sequenced from one sample in a study of post-analysis software for immune sequencing data. The antigens for these receptors are not known. Tagging with unique molecular identifiers was a feature of the TCR beta cDNA libraries. TCRdb reprocessed the PCR reads via MiXCR and lists one record per CDR3 protein. The table lists 500,000 to 600,000 distinct CDR3 sequences, around 47% of them singletons. Points from the study as a whole: Relative to controls, patients had five TRBV segments at higher frequency, with TRBV5-6, TRBV5-1 and TRBV20-1 among these.

The sequenced sample consisted of blood. Receptors originate from a girl between 10 and 17 years old with multiple sclerosis.

This clonotype was detected only a few times. The chain uses TRBV27 and TRBJ2-5; 7 bases line up with TRBD1. CDR3 length: 14 amino acids. J lost 0 bases, V lost 6 bases, and 4 bases had no gene match. CDR1 and CDR2 (germline): MNHEY, SMNVEV (reference sequence). DNA of the CDR3: TGTGCCAGCAGGACAGGGTATAACCAAGAGACCCAGTACTTC. It yields the protein CASRTGYNQETQYF.

With respect to this clonotype: Relative to the germline gene, one junction end is altered; a read error may explain this. In DNA form, the CDR3 reads TGTGCCGTCAGAAGAGGACTAGCGAGTTCTATGTGGAATGAGCAGTTCTTC. Protein sequence: CAVRRGLASSMWNEQFF. The rearrangement uses TRBV10-3 and TRBJ2-1, with 9 bases that match TRBD2. Germline CDR1 is ENHRY and CDR2 is SYGVKD. The CDR3 sequence is 17 residues long.

The chain links TRBV4-1 to TRBJ1-4; D might be TRBD1 (5 bases). V was shortened by 4 bases and J by 7 bases, with 22 bases between the two germline ends. CDR1 is MGHRA and CDR2 is YSYEKL in the germline V gene. CDR3 length: 17 residues. CDR3 amino acids: CASSLAYFGAEGEKLFF. In DNA form, the CDR3 reads TGCGCCAGCAGCCTGGCTTACTTTGGGGCCGAGGGTGAAAAACTGTTTTTT.

This clonotype was picked up a small number of times. CDR3 in amino acids: CASSLMGGAQETQYF. The CDR3 nucleotides read TGTGCCAGCAGCTTAATGGGAGGGGCTCAAGAGACCCAGTACTTC. This rearrangement joins TRBV7-9 to TRBJ2-5; 7 positions match TRBD2. This CDR3 contains 15 residues. Germline CDR1 SEHNR, CDR2 FQNEAQ (reference sequence). The junction had 5 bases not matched to a gene; V was cut back by 2 bases and J by 2 bases.